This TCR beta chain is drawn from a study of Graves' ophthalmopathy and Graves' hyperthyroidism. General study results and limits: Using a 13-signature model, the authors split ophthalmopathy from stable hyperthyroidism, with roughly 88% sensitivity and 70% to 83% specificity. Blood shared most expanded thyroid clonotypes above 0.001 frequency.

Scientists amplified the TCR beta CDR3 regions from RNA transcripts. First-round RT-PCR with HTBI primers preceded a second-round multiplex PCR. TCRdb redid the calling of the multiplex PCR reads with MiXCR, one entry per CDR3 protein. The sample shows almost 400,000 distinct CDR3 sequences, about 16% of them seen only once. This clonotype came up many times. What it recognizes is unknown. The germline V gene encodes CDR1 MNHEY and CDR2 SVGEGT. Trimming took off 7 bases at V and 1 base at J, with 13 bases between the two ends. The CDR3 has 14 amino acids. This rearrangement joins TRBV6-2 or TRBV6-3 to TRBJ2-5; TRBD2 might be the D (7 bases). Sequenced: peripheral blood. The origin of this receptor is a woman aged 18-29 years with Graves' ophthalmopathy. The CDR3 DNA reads TGTGCCAGCACTACGGGGGGCCCCCAAGAGACCCAGTACTTC. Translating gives CASTTGGPQETQYF.